This T cell receptor (beta chain) was recovered during a study of shared clonotypes between healthy human individuals. About the study: Each donor had three CD4 naive, three CD4 memory, two CD8 naive and one CD8 memory plate.

Sequencing was performed with immunoSEQ multiplex PCR; in TCRdb, only in-frame clones are kept and a portion is missing. Here the sample spans over 2 million clones, approximately 94% being singletons. Naive CD8 populations comprised CD45RO-negative cells positively selected for CCR7, excluding terminally differentiated effector memory CD45RA+ cells. Per the germline V gene, CDR1 is SEHNR and CDR2 is FQNEAQ (reference sequence). With V trimmed by 4 bases and J by 3 bases, 6 bases remained unmatched. This CDR3 is built from 18 residues. The sequence was collected from a man aged 18 to 35 in good health. The sequenced sample was naive CD8+ T cells sorted from blood. This chain links TRBV7-9 with TRBJ2-1; 16 bases line up with TRBD2. The CDR3 is CASSSGTSGRGDYNEQFF. The CDR3 nucleotides are TGTGCCAGCAGCTCCGGGACTAGCGGGAGGGGGGACTACAATGAGCAGTTCTTC. Full variable domain (missing parts from reference TRBV7-9 and TRBJ2-1): DTGVSQNPRHKITKRGQNVTFRCDPISEHNRLYWYRQTLGQGPEFLTYFQNEAQLEKSRLLSDRFSAERPKGSFSTLEIQRTEQGDSAMYLCASSSGTSGRGDYNEQFFGPGTRLTVL.